This T cell receptor beta chain was identified in a study of OX40 agonist ivuxolimab in advanced cancers. The overall study: All patients had ivuxolimab intravenously every 2 weeks at 0.01 to 10 mg/kg.

Sequencing was performed with immunoSEQ multiplex PCR; in TCRdb, only in-frame clones are kept and a portion is missing. The sample shows tens of thousands of clones, around nine tenths of them seen only once. On this clone: What it recognizes is unknown.

It was autoimmune disease history or systemic immunosuppression that excluded patients. V lost 1 base to trimming and J lost 7 bases; unmatched junction nucleotides: 12. This CDR3 is 16 amino acids long. Germline CDR1 SGHTA, CDR2 FQGNSA. Study outcomes and limitations: CD4+ and CD8+ blood T cells expanded clonally by week 6 at 0.1 to 3.0 mg/kg.

This chain connects TRBV7-2 to TRBJ1-2, with 7 bases identical to TRBD1. Sequences were derived from CD4+ or CD8+ T cells sorted from blood, sampled in a trial of the OX40 agonist ivuxolimab. This TCR came from an adult with an advanced solid tumor such as melanoma, head and neck, liver or kidney cancer. CDR3 DNA: TGTGCCAGCAGCTTAGTCGGGGGGACAGCCACGGGTGGCTACACCTTC. Protein product: CASSLVGGTATGGYTF.